The 18 T cell receptor beta chains given below trace back to one sample, sequenced in a study of graft-versus-host responses after intestinal transplantation. The repertoire was sequenced with immunoSEQ multiplex PCR; TCRdb's copy has only in-frame clones and lacks some. The sample has about 40,000 clones; more than 80% are singletons. This specimen was PBMCs, taken 300 to 320 days after intestinal transplant. The source is a human patient who received an intestinal transplant, so some T cells may come from the graft donor.

This chain uses TRBV4-2 with TRBJ2-5, with a possible D match to TRBD2 (7 bases). This CDR3 contains 15 residues. Germline V gene data show CDR1 as LGHNA and CDR2 as YNFKEQ. V shed 4 bases and J shed 5 bases, with 17 bases lying between them. The CDR3 nucleotides are TGTGCCAGCAGCCCCTTAGGGGGAGGGTTGGAGACCCAGTACTTC. This codes for CASSPLGGGLETQYF.

This chain links TRBV13 with TRBJ2-7, with 8 bases fitting TRBD1. Germline values: CDR1 PRHDT, CDR2 FYEKMQ (reference sequence). Trimming removed 5 bases from V and 4 bases from J; junction bases left unmatched: 1. CDR3 length equals 12 residues. This chain's CDR3 is CASSNRGYEQYF. CDR3 bases: TGTGCCAGCAGCAACAGGGGGTACGAGCAGTACTTC.

This sequence joins TRBV25-1 and TRBJ2-2; no clear D gene. CDR1 and CDR2 (germline): MGHDK, SYGVNS. This CDR3 spans 11 amino acids. V was pared by 2 bases and J by 8 bases, with 3 bases between. CDR3 amino acids: CASSEGGELFF. DNA for the CDR3: TGTGCCAGCAGTGAAGGTGGGGAGCTGTTTTTT.

The chain has TRBV11-2 and TRBJ2-2; D is perhaps TRBD2 (5 bases). The CDR3 length is 12 residues. V was pared by 3 bases and J by 11 bases, with 10 bases between. CDR1 and CDR2 (germline): SGHAT, FQNNGV. CDR3 nucleotide sequence: TGTGCCAGCAGCTTGGGGAGACAAGAGCTGTTTTTT. Protein sequence: CASSLGRQELFF.

The chain recombines TRBV6-4 with TRBJ2-3, with a possible D match to TRBD2 (5 bases). Germline CDR1 is MRHNA and CDR2 is SNTAGT. V was pared by 5 bases and J by 4 bases, with 16 bases between. CDR3 length: 15 residues. The CDR3 region has the DNA TGTGCCAGCAGTCCCGAGGGAGATGCATCAGATACGCAGTATTTT. Amino acids: CASSPEGDASDTQYF.

This chain uses TRBV28 with TRBJ2-7; TRBD2 is a possible D gene (6 bases). V gave up 7 bases and J gave up 2 bases, with 15 bases separating them. CDR3 length: 14 amino acids. The germline V gene has CDR1 MDHEN and CDR2 SYDVKM. The CDR3 reads CASTKPWGAYEQYF. The CDR3, as DNA: TGTGCCAGCACTAAACCTTGGGGGGCCTACGAGCAGTACTTC. Full variable domain (outside the CDR3, taken from reference TRBV28 and TRBJ2-7): DVKVTQSSRYLVKRTGEKVFLECVQDMDHENMFWYRQDPGLGLRLIYFSYDVKMKEKGDIPEGYSVSREKKERFSLILESASTNQTSMYLCASTKPWGAYEQYFGPGTRLTVT.

The V gene is TRBV18, the J gene TRBJ2-7; TRBD1 might be the D (5 bases). CDR1 is KGHSH and CDR2 is LQKENI in the germline V gene. V lost 3 bases, J lost 4 bases, and 10 bases lay in between. This CDR3 contains 13 residues. CDR3 DNA sequence: TGTGCCAGCTCACCGGGCAGGGAATACGAGCAGTACTTC. This gives the protein CASSPGREYEQYF.

The V call is TRBV19, the J call TRBJ1-6; D not resolved. Trimming left V 7 bases short and J 3 bases short, with 10 bases between. The CDR3 totals 14 residues. CDR1 is LNHDA and CDR2 is SQIVND in the germline V gene (reference sequence). The CDR3: CASKTGGYNSPLHF. CDR3 in DNA: TGTGCCAGTAAAACCGGAGGCTATAATTCACCCCTCCACTTT. Supplemented by reference TRBV19 and TRBJ1-6, the full variable domain reads DGGITQSPKYLFRKEGQNVTLSCEQNLNHDAMYWYRQDPGQGLRLIYYSQIVNDFQKGDIAEGYSVSREKKESFPLTVTSAQKNPTAFYLCASKTGGYNSPLHFGNGTRLTVT.

The CDR3 DNA reads TGTGCCAGCAGCCCGGACAGGAGCTCCTACGAGCAGTACTTC. Its protein is CASSPDRSSYEQYF. The chain has TRBV5-4 and TRBJ2-7; 7 bases agree with TRBD1. The CDR3 is 14 amino acids. Germline values: CDR1 SGHNT, CDR2 YYREEE (reference sequence). V trimming: 4 bases; J trimming: 0 bases; junction bases outside the gene matches: 4.

The V call is TRBV30, the J call TRBJ1-2; a weak D match, TRBD1 (5 bases). CDR1 and CDR2 (germline): GTSNPN, SVGIG (reference sequence). This CDR3 spans 12 amino acids. V lost 6 bases, J lost 7 bases, and 15 bases lay in between. The CDR3: CACFISGLGYTF. The CDR3 DNA reads as TGTGCCTGCTTTATCTCGGGGCTTGGCTACACCTTC.

This clone came up a few times. The V call is TRBV9, the J call TRBJ2-2, with D perhaps TRBD1 (5 bases). With 0 bases removed from V and 5 bases from J, the gap between germline ends came to 11 bases. In germline, CDR1 is SGDLS, CDR2 YYNGEE. CDR3 size: 15 residues. The CDR3 spells CASSVGGAETGELFF. Here the CDR3 DNA reads TGTGCCAGCAGCGTAGGTGGGGCGGAAACCGGGGAGCTGTTTTTT. Combining the CDR3 with reference TRBV9 and TRBJ2-2 gives the whole variable domain DSGVTQTPKHLITATGQRVTLRCSPRSGDLSVYWYQQSLDQGLQFLIQYYNGEERAKGNILERFSAQQFPDLHSELNLSSLELGDSALYFCASSVGGAETGELFFGEGSRLTVL.

V and J are TRBV15 and TRBJ1-6; unclear D gene. This CDR3 is 15 amino acids long. Germline V lookup: CDR1 LNHNV, CDR2 YYDKDF (reference sequence). Deletions cut 5 bases from V and 6 bases from J, with 14 bases between. The CDR3 sequence is CATSYRRHPNSPLHF. As DNA, the CDR3 is TGTGCCACCAGCTACCGACGGCACCCTAATTCACCCCTCCACTTT.

The rearrangement uses TRBV6-6 and TRBJ1-5; D uncertain. V lost 10 bases and J 7 bases, leaving 17 bases between the germline ends. This CDR3 contains 13 residues. The germline V gene encodes CDR1 MNHNY and CDR2 SVGAGI (reference sequence). The DNA of the CDR3 is TGTGCCACCGCCCATAGGGAAACCCAGCCCCAGCATTTT. Amino acids: CATAHRETQPQHF.

The rearrangement uses TRBV27 and TRBJ1-5; no clear D gene. V was pared by 5 bases and J by 5 bases, with 19 bases between. Germline loops: CDR1 MNHEY, CDR2 SMNVEV (reference sequence). The CDR3 runs 16 residues. CDR3 nucleotide sequence: TGTGCCAGCAGTCCTCGGGCACACGACCTCTATCAGCCCCAGCATTTT. It encodes CASSPRAHDLYQPQHF.

The CDR3 is CASREDTEAFF. The CDR3 DNA reads TGCGCCAGCAGGGAGGACACTGAAGCTTTCTTT. This chain connects TRBV10-2 to TRBJ1-1; no reliable D call. Germline V gene lookup returns CDR1 WSHSY and CDR2 SAAADI. The CDR3 is 11 amino acids. Trimming took 6 bases from V and 3 from J, leaving 5 bases between them.

This rearrangement joins TRBV4-1 to TRBJ2-7; 8 bases fit TRBD2. V lost 1 base and J lost 3; bases outside the gene matches: 8. The germline CDR1 and CDR2 sequences are MGHRA and YSYEKL. The CDR3 has 16 amino acids. CDR3 residues: CASSQGPIAGRYEQYF. DNA of the CDR3: TGCGCCAGCAGCCAAGGCCCCATAGCGGGGCGCTACGAGCAGTACTTC.

The CDR3 region has the DNA TGTGCCAGCAGCTTTCCGGGACAGAGGTACGAGCAGTACTTC. It yields the protein CASSFPGQRYEQYF. The chain couples TRBV7-2 to TRBJ2-7, with 7 bases aligning to TRBD1. This CDR3 comprises 14 residues. V trimming: 3 bases; J trimming: 4 bases; junction bases outside the gene matches: 6. CDR1 is SGHTA and CDR2 is FQGNSA in the germline V gene.

The V gene is TRBV11-2, the J gene TRBJ1-6, with unresolved D. Trimming removed 1 base from V and 6 bases from J, with 10 bases in between. There are 15 residues in the CDR3. Germline lookup yields CDR1 SGHAT and CDR2 FQNNGV. CDR3: CASSLARPLNSPLHF. The CDR3 nucleotides are TGTGCCAGCAGCTTAGCCAGGCCGCTTAATTCACCCCTCCACTTT.